Presented here are 29 T cell receptor beta chains from one specimen sequenced in a study of PD-L1 blockade in urothelial cancer. Libraries were prepared by immunoSEQ multiplex PCR; TCRdb keeps only in-frame clonotypes and omits some of them. This sample carries 30,000 to 35,000 clones, approximately 87% of them seen once, and the ten largest clones take around 14%. Time point defined: pretreatment peripheral blood. Sample: PBMCs, taken around atezolizumab (anti-PD-L1) treatment. The receptor set was obtained from a man aged 55 to 70 with urothelial cancer.

This chain links TRBV11-2 with TRBJ1-1; D unresolved. The germline V gene has CDR1 SGHAT and CDR2 FQNNGV. The V end was cut by 3 bases, the J end by 1 base, with 9 bases between. The CDR3 is made up of 14 amino acids. The CDR3 reads CASSFDPGNTEAFF. Here the CDR3 DNA reads TGTGCCAGCAGCTTCGACCCGGGGAACACTGAAGCTTTCTTT.

V gene TRBV5-5 combines with J gene TRBJ1-1, with a possible D match to TRBD1 (5 bases). The CDR3 runs to 14 residues. Per the germline V gene, CDR1 is SGHKS and CDR2 is YYEKEE (reference sequence). Trimming shortened V by 3 bases and J by 5 bases, and 14 bases separated the two germline ends. The CDR3 reads CASSYVGGFTEAFF. The CDR3 bases are TGTGCCAGCAGCTACGTCGGGGGTTTTACTGAAGCTTTCTTT.

The genes are TRBV2 and TRBJ2-5, with 9 bases that match TRBD2. The CDR3 sequence is 14 residues long. Per the germline V gene, CDR1 is SNHLY and CDR2 is FYNNEI. Germline trimming cut 6 bases from V and 2 bases from J; bases unmatched to any gene: 4. As DNA, the CDR3 is TGTGCCAGCAGCCCGGGACTAGCTCAAGAGACCCAGTACTTC. This translates into CASSPGLAQETQYF.

The chain joins TRBV19 to TRBJ2-7, with D tentatively TRBD2 (5 bases). CDR1 LNHDA and CDR2 SQIVND come from the germline V gene (reference sequence). This CDR3 comprises 15 residues. The V end was cut by 0 bases, the J end by 2 bases, with 11 bases between. The CDR3 DNA follows: TGTGCCAGTAGTATAGATACCCGGGAACCCTACGAGCAGTACTTC. Protein: CASSIDTREPYEQYF.

The J gene is TRBJ2-1, the V gene TRBV19; D is perhaps TRBD1 (7 bases). Germline V gene lookup returns CDR1 LNHDA and CDR2 SQIVND (reference sequence). The CDR3 consists of 16 residues. The germline V and J ends were trimmed by 7 bases and 0 bases, with 16 bases remaining between them. CDR3 sequence: CASIRGRGVSYNEQFF. The CDR3 region has the DNA TGTGCCAGTATTAGGGGGCGCGGGGTCTCCTACAATGAGCAGTTCTTC.

V is TRBV6-1 and J is TRBJ2-5, with 9 positions matching TRBD1. V trimming: 2 bases; J trimming: 5 bases; junction bases outside the gene matches: 6. The germline V gene has CDR1 MNHNS and CDR2 SASEGT. The CDR3 sequence is 15 residues long. DNA of the CDR3: TGTGCCAGCAGTGAATGGGACAGGGCCCGGGAGACCCAGTACTTC. Amino acid sequence: CASSEWDRARETQYF.

This chain joins TRBV29-1 and TRBJ1-4; the match to TRBD1 covers 7 bases. Germline V CDR1 and CDR2: SQVTM, ANQGSEA. The CDR3 extends over 14 amino acids. V dropped 4 bases and J dropped 7; count of bases not matched to a gene: 9. As DNA, the CDR3 is TGCAGCGTTGTAACAGGGGTAAGGAGTGAAAAACTGTTTTTT. Amino acid sequence: CSVVTGVRSEKLFF.

The CDR3 bases are TGCGCCAGCAGCTTCCGGCGGGGCGGGGGCACAGATACGCAGTATTTT. It encodes CASSFRRGGGTDTQYF. This chain uses TRBV5-1 with TRBJ2-3; D may be TRBD2 (6 bases). Trimming removed 2 bases at V and 1 base at J, with 14 bases between. Germline CDR1 is SGHRS and CDR2 is YFSETQ. The CDR3 has 16 residues.

The chain has TRBV10-3 and TRBJ1-1; D is unclear. Trimming left V 3 bases short and J 5 bases short, with 10 bases between. Germline V gene data show CDR1 as ENHRY and CDR2 as SYGVKD. The CDR3 extends over 13 amino acids. The CDR3 DNA sequence: TGTGCCATCAGTGATAAGGGAGGGACTGAAGCTTTCTTT. Translation gives CAISDKGGTEAFF.

The rearrangement links TRBV10-1 to TRBJ2-7; possibly TRBD2 for D (6 bases). Germline CDR1 is WNHNN and CDR2 is SYGVQD (reference sequence). Trimming took off 6 bases at V and 7 bases at J, with 19 bases between the two ends. The CDR3 runs 14 residues. The CDR3 DNA reads as TGCGCCAGCAGCGAGGGACCCAACAGCGGGGAGCAGTACTTC. It translates to CASSEGPNSGEQYF.

This clone was recorded a few times. The rearrangement links TRBV13 to TRBJ1-1; no reliable D call. CDR1 PRHDT and CDR2 FYEKMQ come from the germline V gene (reference sequence). V was pared by 4 bases and J by 4 bases, with 4 bases between. This CDR3 is built from 11 residues. The CDR3 sequence: CASSSRTEAFF. Here the CDR3 DNA reads TGTGCCAGCAGCTCCCGCACTGAAGCTTTCTTT.

This clone was observed a few times. The chain carries TRBV27 and TRBJ2-2, with D possibly matching TRBD2 (5 bases). This CDR3 is 14 amino acids long. Trimming pared 2 bases from V and 4 bases from J, leaving 8 bases between. Germline CDR1 and CDR2: MNHEY and SMNVEV (reference sequence). CDR3: CASSLRAVTGELFF. The CDR3 region has the DNA TGTGCCAGCAGTTTACGAGCGGTCACCGGGGAGCTGTTTTTT.

In nucleotides, the CDR3 is TGTGCCAGCAGACACTTTGGACAGGGGATATACGAGCAGTACTTC. It yields the protein CASRHFGQGIYEQYF. The chain is built from TRBV11-2 and TRBJ2-7; TRBD1 matches 9 bases. The CDR3 contains 15 residues. The V segment lost 6 bases and the J segment 4 bases; nucleotides outside the gene matches: 10. Germline CDR1 reads SGHAT; CDR2 reads FQNNGV.

This rearrangement joins TRBV2 to TRBJ2-1; D possibly corresponds to TRBD1 (5 bases). Germline V lookup: CDR1 SNHLY, CDR2 FYNNEI. V lost 7 bases and J 9 bases, leaving 7 bases between the germline ends. This CDR3 comprises 10 residues. DNA for the CDR3: TGTGCCAGCATGCAGGGTGAGCAGTTCTTC. This translates into CASMQGEQFF.

The rearrangement links TRBV18 to TRBJ1-5, with 8 nucleotides matching TRBD1. The junction had 0 bases not matched to a gene; V was cut back by 0 bases and J by 2 bases. The germline gives CDR1 KGHSH, CDR2 LQKENI. CDR3 length equals 15 residues. CDR3 protein: CASSPPGQGNQPQHF. In DNA form, the CDR3 reads TGTGCCAGCTCACCACCGGGACAGGGCAATCAGCCCCAGCATTTT.

V and J are TRBV19 and TRBJ2-6; D is ambiguous. Trimming shortened V by 0 bases and J by 0 bases, and 12 bases separated the two germline ends. The CDR3 has 18 residues. The germline CDR1 and CDR2 sequences are LNHDA and SQIVND (reference sequence). CDR3 residues: CASSIDPGTSSGANVLTF. In nucleotides, the CDR3 is TGTGCCAGTAGTATAGATCCAGGTACCAGCTCTGGGGCCAACGTCCTGACTTTC.

The rearrangement joins TRBV5-1 to TRBJ1-1; D uncertain. Trimming shortened V by 1 base and J by 6 bases, and 10 bases separated the two germline ends. This CDR3 has 13 residues. CDR1 and CDR2 (germline): SGHRS, YFSETQ. The CDR3 nucleotides read TGCGCCAGCAGCTTGCTAGGGAGCCCTGAAGCTTTCTTT. Translated: CASSLLGSPEAFF. The full variable domain, with the rest looked up from reference TRBV5-1 and TRBJ1-1, is KAGVTQTPRYLIKTRGQQVTLSCSPISGHRSVSWYQQTPGQGLQFLFEYFSETQRNKGNFPGRFSGRQFSNSRSEMNVSTLELGDSALYLCASSLLGSPEAFFGQGTRLTVV.

The chain couples TRBV5-5 to TRBJ2-3; TRBD1 agrees at 9 bases. V dropped 2 bases and J dropped 4; count of bases not matched to a gene: 2. Germline CDR1 and CDR2: SGHKS and YYEKEE (reference sequence). The length of the CDR3 is 14 residues. Here the CDR3 DNA reads TGTGCCAGCAGCTTCAGACAGGGGGCAGATACGCAGTATTTT. Encoded protein: CASSFRQGADTQYF.

Worth noting for this clone: Its ends do not fully match the called genes, so a read error is possible. The CDR3 sequence is CASSESGQRNSLLHF. CDR3 bases: TGTGCCAGCAGTGAGTCGGGACAGAGAAATTCACTCCTCCACTTT. The chain recombines TRBV6-1 with TRBJ1-6; 7 positions match TRBD1. CDR3 length: 15 residues. The V gene's germline CDR1 is MNHNS and CDR2 SASEGT.

This clone appeared a single time. The V and J genes are TRBV6-1 and TRBJ2-1, with 7 bases fitting TRBD2. The CDR3 has 14 residues. After removal of 7 bases from V and 9 bases from J, the junction contained 12 bases not matched to a gene. The germline V gene encodes CDR1 MNHNS and CDR2 SASEGT. Here the CDR3 reads CASTREGRGSEQFF. The DNA of the CDR3 is TGTGCCAGCACCCGAGAGGGGCGGGGGAGTGAGCAGTTCTTC.

The J gene is TRBJ2-2, the V gene TRBV9; 10 bases match TRBD2. V dropped 0 bases and J dropped 8; count of bases not matched to a gene: 10. Germline V gives CDR1 SGDLS, CDR2 YYNGEE. This CDR3 contains 17 residues. CDR3 coding DNA: TGTGCCAGCAGCGTAGAACCAGCGGGAGGGCCAAAGGGGGAGCTGTTTTTT. Its translation: CASSVEPAGGPKGELFF.

The gene calls are TRBV19 and TRBJ1-2, with D possibly TRBD1 on 6 matching bases. The CDR3 is 11 residues long. The ends were cut back, 7 bases at V and 8 bases at J, with 11 bases in the middle. CDR1 and CDR2 from the germline V gene are LNHDA and SQIVND (reference sequence). The CDR3 here is CASNSGVGYTF. The CDR3 region has the DNA TGTGCCAGTAATTCAGGGGTCGGCTACACCTTC.

This chain joins TRBV29-1 and TRBJ2-5; D is uncertain. There are 12 residues in the CDR3. Germline V gene sequence: CDR1 SQVTM, CDR2 ANQGSEA. V was cut by 7 bases and J by 5 bases, with 14 bases left in between. CDR3 residues: CSALEVMETQYF. CDR3 DNA sequence: TGCAGCGCCCTCGAGGTAATGGAGACCCAGTACTTC.

The chain uses TRBV11-2 and TRBJ1-1; D remains ambiguous. Per the germline V gene, CDR1 is SGHAT and CDR2 is FQNNGV. The CDR3 spans 13 residues. Trimming cost V 1 base and J 5 bases, with 8 bases left between them. The CDR3 bases are TGTGCCAGCAGCTTAGGGGGAGTAACTGAAGCTTTCTTT. Amino acids: CASSLGGVTEAFF.

CDR3 DNA: TGCGCCAGCAGCCCGGGACATTTAGGGGATGGCTACACCTTC. Amino acid sequence: CASSPGHLGDGYTF. The rearrangement uses TRBV5-1 and TRBJ1-2; the D gene is possibly TRBD1 (6 bases). The CDR3 has 14 residues. Germline CDR1 reads SGHRS; CDR2 reads YFSETQ. Between the trimmed V and J ends, which lost 4 bases and 6 bases, there was a span of 16 bases.

This chain joins TRBV19 and TRBJ2-1; D is possibly TRBD2 (9 bases). With 5 bases removed from V and 8 bases from J, the gap between germline ends came to 22 bases. The CDR3 consists of 16 residues. Germline V lookup: CDR1 LNHDA, CDR2 SQIVND (reference sequence). In DNA, the CDR3 is TGTGCCAGTAGTCCTCAGGGGGCTAGCGGGATCGATGAGCAGTTCTTC. Translating it yields CASSPQGASGIDEQFF.

This chain links TRBV6-5 with TRBJ1-5, with 7 bases identical to TRBD1. The V and J ends lost 4 bases and 2 bases, in that order; junction bases with no gene match: 5. Germline CDR1 MNHEY, CDR2 SVGAGI. CDR3 length: 15 residues. The CDR3 coding sequence is TGTGCCAGCAGTTCCTTTGGACAGGGCAATCAGCCCCAGCATTTT. Protein sequence: CASSSFGQGNQPQHF.

J is TRBJ2-5 and V is TRBV7-9, with 11 bases that match TRBD2. The CDR3 contains 15 residues. Germline CDR1 reads SEHNR; CDR2 reads FQNEAQ (reference sequence). J was trimmed by 5 bases and V by 5 bases; bases with no gene match: 7. The chain's CDR3 is CASSPLLAGVETQYF. As DNA, the CDR3 is TGTGCCAGCAGCCCTCTACTAGCGGGAGTGGAGACCCAGTACTTC.

The gene calls are TRBV25-1 and TRBJ1-3, with 7 bases matching TRBD1. Germline V CDR1 and CDR2: MGHDK, SYGVNS. With 4 bases clipped from V and 4 bases from J, the junction kept 4 bases outside the gene matches. There are 14 residues in the CDR3. The CDR3 region is CASSAPGQGNTIYF. CDR3 in DNA: TGTGCCAGCAGTGCTCCGGGACAGGGAAACACCATATATTTT. Complete variable domain (other parts from reference TRBV25-1 and TRBJ1-3): EADIYQTPRYLVIGTGKKITLECSQTMGHDKMYWYQQDPGMELHLIHYSYGVNSTEKGDLSSESTVSRIRTEHFPLTLESARPSHTSQYLCASSAPGQGNTIYFGEGSWLTVV.